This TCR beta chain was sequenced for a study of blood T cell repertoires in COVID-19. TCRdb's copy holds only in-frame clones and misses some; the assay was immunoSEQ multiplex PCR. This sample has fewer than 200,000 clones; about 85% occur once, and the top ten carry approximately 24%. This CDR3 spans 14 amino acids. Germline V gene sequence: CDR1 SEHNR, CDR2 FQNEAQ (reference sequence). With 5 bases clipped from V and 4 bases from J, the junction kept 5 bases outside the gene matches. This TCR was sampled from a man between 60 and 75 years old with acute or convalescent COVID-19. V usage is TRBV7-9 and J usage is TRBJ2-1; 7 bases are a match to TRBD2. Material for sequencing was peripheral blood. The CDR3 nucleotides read TGTGCCAGCAGCCCCCAAGCGGGATACAATGAGCAGTTCTTC. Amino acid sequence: CASSPQAGYNEQFF.